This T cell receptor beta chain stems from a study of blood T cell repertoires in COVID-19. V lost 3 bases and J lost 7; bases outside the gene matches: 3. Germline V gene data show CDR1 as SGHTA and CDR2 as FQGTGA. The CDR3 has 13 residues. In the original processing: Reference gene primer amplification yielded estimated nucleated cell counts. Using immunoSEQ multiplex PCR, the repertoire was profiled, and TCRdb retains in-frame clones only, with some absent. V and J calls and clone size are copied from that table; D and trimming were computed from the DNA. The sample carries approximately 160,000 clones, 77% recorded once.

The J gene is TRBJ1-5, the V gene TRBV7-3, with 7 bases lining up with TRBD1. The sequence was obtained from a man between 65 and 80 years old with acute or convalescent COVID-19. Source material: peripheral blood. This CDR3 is CASSLGDRQPQHF. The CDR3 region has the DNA TGTGCCAGCAGCTTGGGGGACAGACAGCCCCAGCATTTT.